The next 23 T cell receptor beta chains were all read from a single sample in a study of beta chain features in type 1 diabetes. Regarding the study as a whole: Type 1 diabetes patients showed a moderate but significant shortening of TCRB CDR3s in all four CD4+ subsets.

No antigen has been identified for these receptors. Since all of the isolated RNA was reverse transcribed, expressed TCRB transcripts were what got sequenced. Only in-frame clones appear in the TCRdb table, and some are missing; sequencing was by immunoSEQ multiplex PCR. The sample has 160,000 or so clones, 8.5% to 10% seen once. The sample consisted of central memory CD4+ T cells from blood. These receptors originate from a woman aged 30 to 39 with type 1 diabetes.

The table lists this clone with a few counts. The chain carries TRBV25-1 and TRBJ1-2; 7 bases fit TRBD1. The germline CDR1 and CDR2 sequences are MGHDK and SYGVNS. This CDR3 spans 15 amino acids. V lost 3 bases to trimming and J lost 2 bases; unmatched junction nucleotides: 6. CDR3 sequence reads: CASSDRGALNYGYTF. CDR3 coding DNA: TGTGCCAGCAGTGACAGGGGGGCTCTAAACTATGGCTACACCTTC.

The DNA for the CDR3 is TGTGCCAGCAGCTTACGTCGGCTAGATGTCGGCACAGATACGCAGTATTTT. This translates into CASSLRRLDVGTDTQYF. The chain uses TRBV11-2 and TRBJ2-3; D call uncertain. The V gene's germline CDR1 is SGHAT and CDR2 FQNNGV. Between the trimmed V and J ends, which lost 2 bases and 1 base, there was a span of 16 bases. The length of the CDR3 is 17 residues.

This clone was found a few times. This rearrangement joins TRBV7-3 to TRBJ2-3; 15 nucleotides agree with TRBD2. Looked up from germline, CDR1 is SGHTA and CDR2 is FQGTGA. V lost 2 bases and J lost 5; bases outside the gene matches: 5. The CDR3 extends over 17 amino acids. In nucleotides, the CDR3 is TGTGCCAGCAGCTTACAACCGGGACTAGCGGGAGGAGATACGCAGTATTTT. Translated: CASSLQPGLAGGDTQYF.

The genes are TRBV2 and TRBJ2-1; TRBD2 matches at 12 bases. The CDR3 is made up of 15 amino acids. V lost 2 bases, J lost 8 bases, and 4 bases stayed unmatched. Germline V gives CDR1 SNHLY, CDR2 FYNNEI. Here the CDR3 reads CASSERASGRDEQFF. CDR3 nucleotides: TGTGCCAGCAGTGAAAGGGCTAGCGGGAGGGATGAGCAGTTCTTC.

Points on this clone: The same CDR3 is also encoded by other DNA sequences in this sample. V gene TRBV19 combines with J gene TRBJ2-1; perhaps TRBD2 as D (6 bases). The CDR3 totals 13 residues. Germline loops: CDR1 LNHDA, CDR2 SQIVND (reference sequence). Trimming pared 5 bases from V and 4 bases from J, leaving 9 bases between. CDR3 nucleotides: TGTGCCAGTAGTCCACGGGGGTACAATGAGCAGTTCTTC. Its translation is CASSPRGYNEQFF. Together with reference TRBV19 and TRBJ2-1, the CDR3 gives the full variable domain: DGGITQSPKYLFRKEGQNVTLSCEQNLNHDAMYWYRQDPGQGLRLIYYSQIVNDFQKGDIAEGYSVSREKKESFPLTVTSAQKNPTAFYLCASSPRGYNEQFFGPGTRLTVL.

This clone was counted between two and nine times. V is TRBV18 and J is TRBJ1-1, with no clear D. Germline CDR1 reads KGHSH; CDR2 reads LQKENI. CDR3 length: 15 residues. Trimming took 3 bases from V and 0 from J, leaving 11 bases between them. This chain's CDR3 is CASSPTSTMNTEAFF. The CDR3 DNA reads as TGTGCCAGCTCACCGACAAGTACAATGAACACTGAAGCTTTCTTT.

The chain recombines TRBV6-5 with TRBJ2-3; 14 bases match TRBD2. Germline lookup yields CDR1 MNHEY and CDR2 SVGAGI. The trim removed 8 bases at V and 5 bases at J, leaving 6 bases unmatched. This CDR3 is 15 amino acids long. The CDR3 spells CASPPGLAGVDTQYF. In DNA, the CDR3 is TGTGCCAGCCCGCCGGGACTAGCGGGAGTAGATACGCAGTATTTT.

This clone has only a few counts. The V call is TRBV7-2, the J call TRBJ2-3; the match to TRBD2 covers 10 bases. Germline CDR1 reads SGHTA; CDR2 reads FQGNSA. This CDR3 contains 16 residues. Germline trimming cut 5 bases from V and 5 bases from J; bases unmatched to any gene: 10. Written as DNA, the CDR3 is TGTGCCAGCAGCCCTTCTCTAGCGGGGGCACAAGATACGCAGTATTTT. Protein: CASSPSLAGAQDTQYF.

This clone showed up just a few times. This chain uses TRBV7-9 with TRBJ2-7; 11 bases line up with TRBD2. Germline V lookup: CDR1 SEHNR, CDR2 FQNEAQ (reference sequence). The ends lost 1 base at V and 5 bases at J; junction bases unmatched: 4. The CDR3 loop spans 15 amino acids. CDR3 sequence: CASSLGLAGSHEQYF. CDR3 coding DNA: TGTGCCAGCAGCTTAGGACTAGCGGGATCCCACGAGCAGTACTTC.

The chain employs TRBV18 and TRBJ2-1; 9 bases are shared with TRBD1. The CDR3 spans 14 residues. V gave up 4 bases and J gave up 7 bases; unmatched junction bases: 5. The germline V gene encodes CDR1 KGHSH and CDR2 LQKENI. The DNA for the CDR3 is TGTGCCAGCTCACTTGGGACAGGGTGGAATGAGCAGTTCTTC. Its translation: CASSLGTGWNEQFF.

The rearrangement joins TRBV11-2 to TRBJ2-1; TRBD2 might be the D (5 bases). Trimming stripped 2 bases from V and 3 bases from J, with 8 bases between. The CDR3 has 14 amino acids. Germline V gives CDR1 SGHAT, CDR2 FQNNGV. CDR3 loop: CASSLPLGYNEQFF. The CDR3 region has the DNA TGTGCCAGCAGCTTACCACTAGGCTACAATGAGCAGTTCTTC.

This clone was seen more than once but under ten times. V gene TRBV2 combines with J gene TRBJ2-1; tentatively, D is TRBD2 (7 bases). Trimming cost V 6 bases and J 4 bases, with 16 bases left between them. The V gene's germline CDR1 is SNHLY and CDR2 FYNNEI. This CDR3 is 15 amino acids long. CDR3 amino acids: CASRREEGGYNEQFF. The CDR3 nucleotides read TGTGCCAGCAGACGCGAGGAGGGGGGGTACAATGAGCAGTTCTTC.

In its sample, this clone was seen a few times. This sequence joins TRBV6-5 and TRBJ2-3; 9 bases are a match to TRBD1. The germline V gene encodes CDR1 MNHEY and CDR2 SVGAGI. This CDR3 region has 14 residues. Unmatched junction bases numbered 2, after V lost 6 bases and J lost 1 base. DNA of the CDR3: TGTGCCAGCAGCTGGACAGGGGGCACAGATACGCAGTATTTT. This sequence encodes CASSWTGGTDTQYF.

The chain links TRBV20-1 to TRBJ1-1, with 7 nucleotides matching TRBD1. Germline assignment: CDR1 DFQATT and CDR2 SNEGSKA (reference sequence). The CDR3 totals 11 residues. J gave up 12 bases and V 5 bases, and 9 bases lay outside the gene matches. CDR3 region: CSASDRVGSFF. DNA for the CDR3: TGCAGTGCTTCCGACAGGGTTGGATCTTTCTTT.

The sample holds a few counts of this clone. This chain uses TRBV18 with TRBJ2-1; 8 bases match TRBD2. V shed 8 bases and J 8 bases; nucleotides not matched to a gene: 14. This CDR3 is built from 15 residues. Germline lookup yields CDR1 KGHSH and CDR2 LQKENI. Written as DNA, the CDR3 is TGTGCCAGCCACCAATATTTCGGGACTAGGGATGAGCAGTTCTTC. This gives the protein CASHQYFGTRDEQFF.

This sequence joins TRBV5-4 and TRBJ2-1, with D perhaps matching TRBD1 (5 bases). Germline assignment: CDR1 SGHNT and CDR2 YYREEE (reference sequence). The CDR3 totals 12 residues. V was pared by 2 bases and J by 10 bases, with 10 bases between. The CDR3 region is CASSLGVMEQFF. As DNA, the CDR3 is TGTGCCAGCAGCTTAGGGGTGATGGAGCAGTTCTTC.

The chain has TRBV7-2 and TRBJ1-1; D ambiguous. Germline CDR1 and CDR2: SGHTA and FQGNSA. V was clipped by 1 base and J by 3 bases, with 9 bases between them. The CDR3 loop spans 14 amino acids. The CDR3 nucleotides are TGTGCCAGCAGCTTAGACGGTCCGGACACTGAAGCTTTCTTT. Encoded protein: CASSLDGPDTEAFF.

The rearrangement links TRBV19 to TRBJ2-5, with D unclear. Germline-derived CDR1 and CDR2 are LNHDA and SQIVND (reference sequence). The V gene lost 7 bases and the J gene lost 5 bases, with 17 bases spanning the gap. CDR3 length equals 14 residues. In nucleotides, the CDR3 is TGTGCCAGTACCACTGGTCACAGTACTGAGACCCAGTACTTC. Encoded protein: CASTTGHSTETQYF. The whole variable domain, remainder taken from reference TRBV19 and TRBJ2-5, is DGGITQSPKYLFRKEGQNVTLSCEQNLNHDAMYWYRQDPGQGLRLIYYSQIVNDFQKGDIAEGYSVSREKKESFPLTVTSAQKNPTAFYLCASTTGHSTETQYFGPGTRLLVL.

This clone occurred a few times. The conserved phenylalanine or tryptophan is not found at the CDR3 terminus, so this likely reflects a read error. The limits of the CDR3 on the DNA are not certain, so only TCRdb's listed CDR3 is given. This rearrangement joins TRBV29-1 to TRBJ2-7; the table's D call TRBD2 went unverified against the DNA. Ends included, the CDR3 has 13 residues. Germline values: CDR1 SQVTM, CDR2 ANQGSEA. CDR3 protein: CSVEEDGGRARYY.

This clone was recorded a few times. The gene calls are TRBV11-2 and TRBJ2-3; TRBD2 is a possible D gene (6 bases). Germline V CDR1 and CDR2: SGHAT, FQNNGV. V shed 6 bases and J shed 2 bases, with 15 bases lying between them. The CDR3 runs 15 residues. CDR3 DNA sequence: TGTGCCAGCAGTCGGCGGGGAGCCGACACAGATACGCAGTATTTT. Protein sequence: CASSRRGADTDTQYF.

The chain uses TRBV21-1 and TRBJ2-5; the D call of TRBD1 is as the table states it, not checked on the DNA. TRBV21-1 is a pseudogene segment. CDR3 length: 13 residues. CDR3 sequence: CASSKGDKETQYF. The CDR3 DNA sequence: TGTGCCAGCAGCAAAGGGGACAAAGAGACCCAGTACTTC.

In its sample, this clone was seen a few times. This chain connects TRBV30 to TRBJ2-7, with a tentative D call TRBD2 (6 bases). This CDR3 is built from 12 residues. Germline V lookup: CDR1 GTSNPN, CDR2 SVGIG (reference sequence). V was trimmed by 5 bases and J by 4 bases, leaving 12 bases between them. CDR3 loop: CAWGGGRYEQYF. CDR3 DNA sequence: TGTGCCTGGGGAGGAGGGCGGTACGAGCAGTACTTC.

The V call is TRBV27, the J call TRBJ1-5; 10 bases match TRBD1. This CDR3 has 18 residues. The J segment lost 1 base and the V segment lost 6 bases, leaving 12 bases of the junction unmatched. Germline V gene lookup returns CDR1 MNHEY and CDR2 SMNVEV (reference sequence). As DNA, the CDR3 is TGTGCCAGCAGGCCTACCGGGACAGGGGCACTCAGCAATCAGCCCCAGCATTTT. It encodes CASRPTGTGALSNQPQHF.